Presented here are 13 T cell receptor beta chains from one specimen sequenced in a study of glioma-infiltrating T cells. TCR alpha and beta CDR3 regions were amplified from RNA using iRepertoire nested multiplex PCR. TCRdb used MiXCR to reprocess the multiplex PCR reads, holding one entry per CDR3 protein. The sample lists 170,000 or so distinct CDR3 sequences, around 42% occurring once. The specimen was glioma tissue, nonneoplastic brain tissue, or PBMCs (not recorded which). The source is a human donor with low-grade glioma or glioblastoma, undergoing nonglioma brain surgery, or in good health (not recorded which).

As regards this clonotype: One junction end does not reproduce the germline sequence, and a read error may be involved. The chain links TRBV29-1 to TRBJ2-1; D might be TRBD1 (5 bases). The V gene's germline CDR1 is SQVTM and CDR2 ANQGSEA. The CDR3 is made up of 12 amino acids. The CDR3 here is CGVDDQGTEQFF. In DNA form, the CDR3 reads TGCGGCGTTGACGATCAGGGTACCGAGCAGTTCTTC.

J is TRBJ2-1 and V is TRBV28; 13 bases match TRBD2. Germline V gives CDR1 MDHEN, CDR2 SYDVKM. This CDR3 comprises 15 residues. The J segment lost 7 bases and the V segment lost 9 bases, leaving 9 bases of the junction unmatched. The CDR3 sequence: CASYSTSGRLNEQFF. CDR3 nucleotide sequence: TGTGCCAGTTATTCGACTAGCGGGAGGTTAAATGAGCAGTTCTTC.

CDR3 in DNA: TGTGCCAGCAGTTCCCCTCGACGGGAAAGGGTTTACGAGCAGTACTTC. This gives the protein CASSSPRRERVYEQYF. This chain joins TRBV28 and TRBJ2-7; maybe TRBD2 (5 bases). The germline V gene encodes CDR1 MDHEN and CDR2 SYDVKM. The CDR3 runs 16 residues. The ends were cut back, 4 bases at V and 4 bases at J, with 20 bases in the middle.

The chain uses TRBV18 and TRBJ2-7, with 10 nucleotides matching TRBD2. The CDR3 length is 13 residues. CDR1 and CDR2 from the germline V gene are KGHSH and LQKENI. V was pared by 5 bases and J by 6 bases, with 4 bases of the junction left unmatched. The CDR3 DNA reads TGTGCCAGCTCAACTAGCGGGGATAGCGAGCAGTACTTC. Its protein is CASSTSGDSEQYF.

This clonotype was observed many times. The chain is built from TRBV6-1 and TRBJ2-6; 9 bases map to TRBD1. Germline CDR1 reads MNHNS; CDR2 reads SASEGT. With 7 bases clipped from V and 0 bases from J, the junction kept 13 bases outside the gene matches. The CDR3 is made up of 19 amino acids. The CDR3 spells CASTGQGSEILSGANVLTF. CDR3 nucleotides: TGTGCCAGCACGGGACAGGGATCCGAAATCCTCTCTGGGGCCAACGTCCTGACTTTC.

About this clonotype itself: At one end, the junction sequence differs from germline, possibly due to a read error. The CDR3: CSVQGYSEQFF. Written as DNA, the CDR3 is TGCAGCGTTCAAGGTTACAGTGAGCAGTTCTTC. The V call is TRBV29-1, the J call TRBJ2-1, with unresolved D. Looked up from germline, CDR1 is SQVTM and CDR2 is ANQGSEA. The CDR3 spans 11 residues.

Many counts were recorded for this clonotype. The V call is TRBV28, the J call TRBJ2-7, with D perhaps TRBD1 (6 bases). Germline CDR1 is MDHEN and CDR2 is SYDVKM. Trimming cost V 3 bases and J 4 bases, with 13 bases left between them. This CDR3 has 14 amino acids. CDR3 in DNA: TGTGCCAGCAGTTTCCGCTCCGACAGGTACGAGCAGTACTTC. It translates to CASSFRSDRYEQYF.

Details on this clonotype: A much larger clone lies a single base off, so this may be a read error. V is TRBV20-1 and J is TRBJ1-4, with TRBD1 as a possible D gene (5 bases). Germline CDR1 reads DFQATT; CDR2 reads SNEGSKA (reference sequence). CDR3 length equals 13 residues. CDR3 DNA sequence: TGCAATGCTAGGGGAGGGGATGGGGAAAAACTGTTTTTT. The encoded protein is CNARGGDGEKLFF.

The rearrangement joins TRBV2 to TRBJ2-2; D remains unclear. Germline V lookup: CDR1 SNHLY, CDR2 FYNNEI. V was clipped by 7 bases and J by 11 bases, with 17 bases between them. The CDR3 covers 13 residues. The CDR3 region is CASTAGTRGELFF. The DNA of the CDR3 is TGTGCCAGCACCGCCGGAACCCGCGGTGAGCTGTTTTTT. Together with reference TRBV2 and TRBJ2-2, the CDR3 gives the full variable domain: EPEVTQTPSHQVTQMGQEVILRCVPISNHLYFYWYRQILGQKVEFLVSFYNNEISEKSEIFDDQFSVERPDGSNFTLKIRSTKLEDSAMYFCASTAGTRGELFFGEGSRLTVL.

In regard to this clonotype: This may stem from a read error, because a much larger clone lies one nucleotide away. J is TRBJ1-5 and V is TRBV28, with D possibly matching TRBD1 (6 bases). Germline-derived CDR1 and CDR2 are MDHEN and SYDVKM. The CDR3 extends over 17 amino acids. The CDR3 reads CARSFPGDPYSNQPQHF. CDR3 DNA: TGTGCCAGGAGTTTTCCAGGGGACCCCTATAGCAATCAGCCCCAGCATTTT.

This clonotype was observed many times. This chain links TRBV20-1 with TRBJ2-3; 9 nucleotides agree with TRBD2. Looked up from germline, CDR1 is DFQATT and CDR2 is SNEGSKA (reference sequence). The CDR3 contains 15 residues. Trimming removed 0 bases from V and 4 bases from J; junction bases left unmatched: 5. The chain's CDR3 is CSARDLREGADTQYF. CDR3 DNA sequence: TGCAGTGCTAGAGATTTGCGGGAGGGAGCAGATACGCAGTATTTT.

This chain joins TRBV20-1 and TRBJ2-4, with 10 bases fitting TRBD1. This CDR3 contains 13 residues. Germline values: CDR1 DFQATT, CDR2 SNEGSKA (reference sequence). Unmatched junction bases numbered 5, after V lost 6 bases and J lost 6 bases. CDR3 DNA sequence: TGCAGTGCGCCCAGGGACAGGGGAAACATTCAGTACTTC. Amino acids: CSAPRDRGNIQYF.

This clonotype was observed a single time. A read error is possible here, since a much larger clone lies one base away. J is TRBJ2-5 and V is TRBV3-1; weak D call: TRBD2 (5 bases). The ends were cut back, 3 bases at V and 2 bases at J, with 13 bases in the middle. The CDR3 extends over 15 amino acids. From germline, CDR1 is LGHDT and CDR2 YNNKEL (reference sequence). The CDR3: CASSQDLAEQETQYF. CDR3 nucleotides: TGTGCCAGCAGCCAGGATCTAGCAGAACAAGAGACCCAGTACTTC.